A selection of T cell receptor beta chains follows, all from one sample in a study of blood T cells in healthy people across ages. From the 5' RACE reads, TCRdb called clonotypes with MiXCR, one entry per CDR3 protein. The sample shows 850,000 to 1,300,000 distinct CDR3 sequences, 40% to 45% of them seen only once. Sequencing was carried out using blood. These receptor sequences come from a woman aged 55-69 years in good health. The conserved cysteine and the conserved F or W are not part of the CDR3 here. The order of the fields is J gene, V gene, CDR3 protein.

j_gene: TRBJ1-6
v_gene: TRBV11-1
CDR3aa: ASSLNKYNSPLH

j_gene: TRBJ2-3
v_gene: TRBV27
CDR3aa: ASSPLQGRAGGPDTQY

j_gene: TRBJ2-3
v_gene: TRBV6-1
CDR3aa: ASSEMEGGSYTDTQY

j_gene: TRBJ2-7
v_gene: TRBV27
CDR3aa: ASLGGSPYEQY

j_gene: TRBJ2-1
v_gene: TRBV11-2
CDR3aa: ASSQSGSHNEQF

j_gene: TRBJ1-4
v_gene: TRBV5-6
CDR3aa: ASSTGKEKLF

j_gene: TRBJ2-3
v_gene: TRBV7-9
CDR3aa: ASSPLGGNTDTQY

j_gene: TRBJ2-2
v_gene: TRBV5-1
CDR3aa: ASSTSGANTGELF

j_gene: TRBJ2-1
v_gene: TRBV20-1
CDR3aa: SATQTRGRGNEQF

j_gene: TRBJ1-1
v_gene: TRBV5-1
CDR3aa: ASSFKHEAF

j_gene: TRBJ2-1
v_gene: TRBV2
CDR3aa: ASSGVGTWEQF

j_gene: TRBJ1-6
v_gene: TRBV27
CDR3aa: ASSTRIYNSPLH

j_gene: TRBJ1-4
v_gene: TRBV6-4
CDR3aa: ATYLRGRDSFTTNEKLF

j_gene: TRBJ2-3
v_gene: TRBV4-1
CDR3aa: ASSPEGSGAGPSTDTQY

j_gene: TRBJ1-6
v_gene: TRBV5-1
CDR3aa: ASSSQGTSYNSPLH

j_gene: TRBJ1-2
v_gene: TRBV2
CDR3aa: ASSEDSSNYGYT

j_gene: -
v_gene: TRBV11-2
CDR3aa: ASSYLGRAGNYYNEQY

j_gene: TRBJ2-7
v_gene: TRBV9
CDR3aa: ASSPQGSGRIHEQY

j_gene: TRBJ2-5
v_gene: TRBV20-1
CDR3aa: SAPQSGTSQETQY

j_gene: TRBJ2-1
v_gene: TRBV28
CDR3aa: ASSSRTGRVDNEQF

j_gene: TRBJ2-7
v_gene: TRBV3-1
CDR3aa: ASSQSQRDERY

j_gene: TRBJ2-7
v_gene: TRBV5-5
CDR3aa: ASSGRTGGLVYEQY

j_gene: TRBJ2-7
v_gene: TRBV20-1
CDR3aa: SAGGTSGTYEQY

j_gene: TRBJ2-7
v_gene: TRBV20-1
CDR3aa: SAESGGQGISYEQY

j_gene: TRBJ2-5
v_gene: TRBV5-1
CDR3aa: ASSLGLAGVQETQY